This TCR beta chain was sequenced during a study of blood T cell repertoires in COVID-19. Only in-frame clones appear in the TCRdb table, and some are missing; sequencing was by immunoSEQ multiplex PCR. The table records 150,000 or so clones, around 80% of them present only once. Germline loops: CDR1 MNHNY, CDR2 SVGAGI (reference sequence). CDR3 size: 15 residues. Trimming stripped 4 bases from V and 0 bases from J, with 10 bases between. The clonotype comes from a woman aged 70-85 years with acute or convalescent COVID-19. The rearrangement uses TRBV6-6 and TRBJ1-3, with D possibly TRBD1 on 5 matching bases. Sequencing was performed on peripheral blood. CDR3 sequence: CASSLQAPSGNTIYF. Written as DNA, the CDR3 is TGTGCCAGCAGTTTACAGGCCCCCTCTGGAAACACCATATATTTT.